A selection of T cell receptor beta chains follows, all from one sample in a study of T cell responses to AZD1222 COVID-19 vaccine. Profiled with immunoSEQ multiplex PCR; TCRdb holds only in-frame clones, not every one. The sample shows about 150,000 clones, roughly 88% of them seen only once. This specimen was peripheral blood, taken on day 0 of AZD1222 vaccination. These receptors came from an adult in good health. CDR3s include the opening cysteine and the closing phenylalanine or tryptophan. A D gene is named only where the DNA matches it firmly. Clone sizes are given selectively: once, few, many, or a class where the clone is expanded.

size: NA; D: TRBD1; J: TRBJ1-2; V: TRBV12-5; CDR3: CASGLGTGGNGYTF; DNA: TGTGCTAGTGGGCTGGGGACAGGGGGCAATGGCTACACCTTC
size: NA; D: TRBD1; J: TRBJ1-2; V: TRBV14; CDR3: CASSQDWITGQIYGYTF; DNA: TGTGCCAGCAGCCAAGATTGGATTACGGGACAGATCTATGGCTACACCTTC
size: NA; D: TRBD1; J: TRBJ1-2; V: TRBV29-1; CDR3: CSVGGTGAYGYTF; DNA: TGCAGCGTTGGAGGGACAGGAGCTTATGGCTACACCTTC
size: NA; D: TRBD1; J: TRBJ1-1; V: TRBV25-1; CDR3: CASSTLTGGTEAFF; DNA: TGTGCCAGCAGTACCTTGACAGGGGGCACTGAAGCTTTCTTT
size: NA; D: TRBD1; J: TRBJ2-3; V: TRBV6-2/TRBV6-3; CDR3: CASSYDRGTDTQYF; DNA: TGTGCCAGCAGTTACGACAGGGGCACAGATACGCAGTATTTT
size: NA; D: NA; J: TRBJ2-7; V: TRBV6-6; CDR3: CASSYSTSSYEQYF; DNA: TGTGCCAGCAGTTACAGTACATCTTCCTACGAGCAGTACTTC
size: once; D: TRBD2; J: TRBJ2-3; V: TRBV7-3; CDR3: CASSLAGGFTDTQYF; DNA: TGTGCCAGCAGCTTAGCGGGAGGCTTCACAGATACGCAGTATTTT
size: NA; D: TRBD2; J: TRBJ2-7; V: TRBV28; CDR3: CASSGTSGSYEQYF; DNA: TGTGCCAGCAGTGGGACTAGCGGGAGTTACGAGCAGTACTTC
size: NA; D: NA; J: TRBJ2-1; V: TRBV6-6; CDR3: CASSYSSHYSYNEQFF; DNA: TGTGCCAGCAGTTACTCGTCGCACTATTCCTACAATGAGCAGTTCTTC
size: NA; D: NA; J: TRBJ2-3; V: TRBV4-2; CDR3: CASSQGEEHVTDTQYF; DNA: TGTGCCAGCAGCCAAGGGGAGGAGCACGTCACAGATACGCAGTATTTT
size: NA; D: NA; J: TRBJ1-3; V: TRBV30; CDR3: CAWSLSSGNTIYF; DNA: TGTGCCTGGAGTCTCTCCTCTGGAAACACCATATATTTT
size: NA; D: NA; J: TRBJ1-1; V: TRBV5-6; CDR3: CASSPLQNTEAFF; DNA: TGTGCCAGCAGCCCTCTCCAGAACACTGAAGCTTTCTTT
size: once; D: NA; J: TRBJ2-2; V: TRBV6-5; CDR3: CASSYEPGELFF; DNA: TGTGCCAGCAGTTACGAACCCGGGGAGCTGTTTTTT
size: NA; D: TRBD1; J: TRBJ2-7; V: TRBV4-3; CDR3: CASSSRTGIYEQYF; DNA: TGCGCCAGCAGCTCCCGGACAGGGATCTACGAGCAGTACTTC
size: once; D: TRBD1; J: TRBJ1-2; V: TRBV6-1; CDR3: CASSDPGTANYGYTF; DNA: TGTGCCAGCAGTGATCCCGGGACAGCTAACTATGGCTACACCTTC
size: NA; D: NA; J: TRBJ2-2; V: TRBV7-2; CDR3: CASSLDRIGVGGAGELFF; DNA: TGTGCCAGCAGCTTAGATAGAATCGGTGTAGGGGGGGCCGGGGAGCTGTTTTTT
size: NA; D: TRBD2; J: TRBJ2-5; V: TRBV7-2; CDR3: CASSSLLAGWETQYF; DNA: TGTGCCAGCAGCTCTCTCCTAGCGGGGTGGGAGACCCAGTACTTC
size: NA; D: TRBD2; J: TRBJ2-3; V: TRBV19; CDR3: CASSTRLAGGLTDTQYF; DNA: TGTGCCAGTAGTACGCGACTAGCGGGAGGTCTCACAGATACGCAGTATTTT
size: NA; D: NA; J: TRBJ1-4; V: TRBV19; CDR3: CASLGGDNEKLFF; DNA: TGTGCCAGTCTGGGCGGAGATAATGAAAAACTGTTTTTT
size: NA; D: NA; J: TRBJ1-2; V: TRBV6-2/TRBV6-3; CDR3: CASSYERDGYTF; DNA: TGTGCCAGCAGTTACGAGAGAGACGGCTACACCTTC